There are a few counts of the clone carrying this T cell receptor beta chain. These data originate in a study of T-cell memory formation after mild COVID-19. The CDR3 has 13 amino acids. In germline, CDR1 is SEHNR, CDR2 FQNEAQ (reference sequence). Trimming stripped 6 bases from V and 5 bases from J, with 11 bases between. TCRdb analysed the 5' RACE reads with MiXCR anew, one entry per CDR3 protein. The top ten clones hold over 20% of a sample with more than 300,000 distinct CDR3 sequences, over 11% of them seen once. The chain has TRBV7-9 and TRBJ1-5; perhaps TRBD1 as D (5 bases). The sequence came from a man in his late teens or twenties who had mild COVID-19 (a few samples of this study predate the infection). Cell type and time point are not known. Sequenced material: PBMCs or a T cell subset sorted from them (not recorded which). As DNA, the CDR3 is TGTGCCAGCAGTTGGACACAAGATCAGCCCCAGCATTTT. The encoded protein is CASSWTQDQPQHF.